This record covers a single TCR beta chain. The data derive from a study of blood T cell repertoires in COVID-19. Across the whole study: COVID-19 samples, acute and convalescent, were from the United States, Italy and Spain.

Seattle cases were enrolled at active infection and followed longitudinally. Germline V CDR1 and CDR2: SNHLY, FYNNEI. The CDR3 covers 13 residues. V lost 6 bases, J lost 4 bases, and 10 bases lay in between. Per the study methods: Quantification of nucleated cells was approximated via reference gene primer amplification. Some clones are missing from TCRdb's copy, which holds only in-frame ones; the method was immunoSEQ multiplex PCR. V and J calls and clone size follow that table, whereas D and trimming were derived from the DNA. The data contain fewer than 200,000 clones, about nine tenths of them seen just once; the ten biggest clones take up around 5%.

The sequence derives from a young man with COVID-19, enrolled during active disease. V and J are TRBV2 and TRBJ2-1, with D possibly matching TRBD2 (6 bases). What was sequenced was peripheral blood. The CDR3: CASSPGLYNEQFF. Written as DNA, the CDR3 is TGTGCCAGCAGCCCGGGACTTTACAATGAGCAGTTCTTC.